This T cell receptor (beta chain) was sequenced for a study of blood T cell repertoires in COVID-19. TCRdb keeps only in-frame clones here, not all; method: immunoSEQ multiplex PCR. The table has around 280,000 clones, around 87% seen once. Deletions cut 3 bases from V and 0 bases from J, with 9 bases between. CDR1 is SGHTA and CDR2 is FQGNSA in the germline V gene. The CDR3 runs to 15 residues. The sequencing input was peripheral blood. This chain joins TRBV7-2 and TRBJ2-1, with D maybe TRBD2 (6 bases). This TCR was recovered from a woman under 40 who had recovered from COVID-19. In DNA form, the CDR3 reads TGTGCCAGCAGCTTTGAGCGGGCCTCCTACAATGAGCAGTTCTTC. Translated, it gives CASSFERASYNEQFF.